The clone carrying this T cell receptor (beta chain) was counted once. The CDR3 has 15 residues. Germline V gene data show CDR1 as SGHTA and CDR2 as FQGTGA. The ends lost 5 bases at V and 1 base at J; junction bases unmatched: 3. The method was immunoSEQ multiplex PCR; TCRdb's version includes in-frame clones alone and lacks a portion of them. This repertoire shows 450,000 or so clones, 89% found once; its top ten account for roughly 0.84%. These data belong to a study of blood T cell repertoires in COVID-19. At the level of the study: From T cells, B-cell-depleted T cells, or PBMCs came the material, which was cDNA or gDNA.

The chain combines TRBV7-3 with TRBJ2-3, with TRBD1 matching 10 bases. Material for sequencing was peripheral blood. The sequence was obtained from a man in his late teens or twenties with COVID-19, enrolled during active disease. CDR3 in amino acids: CASSPGTGGTDTQYF. The CDR3 DNA is TGTGCCAGCAGCCCTGGGACAGGGGGCACAGATACGCAGTATTTT.